The present entry profiles one T cell receptor beta chain with its context. The CDR3 totals 15 residues. V shed 3 bases, J shed 3 bases, and the junction held 5 bases outside the gene matches. Germline assignment: CDR1 SNHLY and CDR2 FYNNEI. These data belong to a study of cytomegalovirus exposure and HLA in healthy donors. The PCR had 60 Vbeta and 13 Jbeta primers. This table comes from immunoSEQ multiplex PCR, and its TCRdb copy is limited to in-frame clones, with some not included. Of over 150,000 clones in the sample, more than 75% are singletons; the top ten hold around 5.6%. Sequenced material: PBMCs. The chain employs TRBV2 and TRBJ2-5; 9 nucleotides match TRBD1. This TCR derives from a middle-aged woman in good health and CMV-seropositive. Here the CDR3 reads CASSEDRGSEETQYF. The CDR3 DNA reads as TGTGCCAGCAGTGAGGACAGGGGCAGTGAAGAGACCCAGTACTTC.